Presented here are 13 T cell receptor beta chains from one specimen sequenced in a study of blood T cells in healthy people across ages. Then a second PCR, running about 6 to 11 cycles, was carried out with a sample-barcoded 5' primer and a J-beta primer mix. TCRdb processed the 5' RACE reads anew with MiXCR; each CDR3 protein has one entry. Among roughly 700,000 distinct CDR3 sequences listed, 32% were seen once. Sequencing was carried out using blood. The origin of the receptors is a woman aged 80 or older in good health.

In this sample, this clonotype turned up a few times. With a much larger clone just one base away, this may be a read error. DNA of the CDR3: TGTGCCAGCAGCGCACGGGACCTCCTGATCAGCTACGAGCAGTACTTC. Translated, it gives CASSARDLLISYEQYF. The V gene is TRBV21-1, the J gene TRBJ2-7; the listed D gene, TRBD2, was not tested against the DNA. TRBV21-1 corresponds to a pseudogene. This CDR3 comprises 16 residues.

In this sample, this clonotype turned up a few times. This rearrangement joins TRBV15 to TRBJ1-5; D ambiguous. The V gene's germline CDR1 is LNHNV and CDR2 YYDKDF (reference sequence). This CDR3 region has 15 residues. Trimming removed 7 bases from V and 7 bases from J, with 20 bases in between. The CDR3 loop reads CATTPGGRVTQPQHF. The CDR3 DNA reads as TGTGCCACCACCCCAGGTGGCCGCGTCACCCAGCCCCAGCATTTT.

This clonotype was recorded once. A much larger clone lies one base from this, so it may be a read error. This chain joins TRBV3-1 and TRBJ2-5; D is possibly TRBD2 (5 bases). This CDR3 comprises 12 residues. Germline CDR1 LGHDT, CDR2 YNNKEL (reference sequence). The V end was cut by 3 bases, the J end by 11 bases, with 13 bases between. The CDR3 sequence: CASSHGENEQYF. The CDR3 region has the DNA TGTGCCAGCAGCCACGGGGAGAATGAGCAGTACTTC.

The V and J genes are TRBV6-1 and TRBJ2-3, with D unclear. CDR3 size: 14 residues. V gave up 4 bases and J gave up 2 bases, with 10 bases separating them. Germline V gives CDR1 MNHNS, CDR2 SASEGT. CDR3 protein: CASSAERHTDTQYF. DNA for the CDR3: TGTGCCAGCAGTGCAGAACGTCACACAGATACGCAGTATTTT.

The table lists this clonotype with many counts. The chain is built from TRBV2 and TRBJ2-5, with 12 bases fitting TRBD1. The CDR3 covers 18 residues. From germline, CDR1 is SNHLY and CDR2 FYNNEI. V lost 6 bases, J lost 1 base, and 12 bases stayed unmatched. CDR3: CASSAGTGGLTFQETQYF. CDR3 nucleotides: TGTGCCAGCAGCGCCGGGACAGGGGGCCTAACTTTCCAAGAGACCCAGTACTTC.

On this clonotype: This may be a read error, as it is one base from a much larger clone. V is TRBV12-3 or TRBV12-4 and J is TRBJ2-1; 11 positions match TRBD2. The CDR3 spans 18 residues. CDR3 coding DNA: TGTGCCGGCAGTTTAACCGGAATAGCGGGGGGGCGGATCGCTGAGCAGTTCTTC. It encodes CAGSLTGIAGGRIAEQFF.

The chain couples TRBV14 to TRBJ2-7, with D tentatively TRBD1 or TRBD2 (5 bases each). Germline-derived CDR1 and CDR2 are SGHDN and FVKESK. The length of the CDR3 is 14 residues. The V end was cut by 2 bases, the J end by 3 bases, with 11 bases between. In DNA form, the CDR3 reads TGTGCCAGCAGCCAATCCGGGGACGGCTACGAGCAGTACTTC. Translated, it gives CASSQSGDGYEQYF.

Concerning this clonotype itself: It may be a read error: a sequence one base away is much more abundant. The rearrangement joins TRBV7-2 to TRBJ2-1; 11 bases agree with TRBD2. The ends lost 1 base at V and 6 bases at J; junction bases unmatched: 8. Germline V CDR1 and CDR2: SGHTA, FQGNSA. The CDR3 totals 17 residues. DNA for the CDR3: TGTGCCAGCAGCTTAGTCCCCACTAGCGGGGGCTGCAATGAGCAGTTCTTC. Protein: CASSLVPTSGGCNEQFF.

V is TRBV7-2 and J is TRBJ2-3; a weak D match, TRBD2 (6 bases). Trimming took 7 bases from V and 9 from J, leaving 17 bases between them. This CDR3 spans 13 amino acids. The V gene's germline CDR1 is SGHTA and CDR2 FQGNSA. In DNA form, the CDR3 reads TGTGCCAGCACCTTTGAAGGGACTGGGACGCAGTATTTT. Translated: CASTFEGTGTQYF.

This clonotype turned up a few times. J is TRBJ1-5 and V is TRBV20-1; D is perhaps TRBD1 (5 bases). V gave up 5 bases and J gave up 1 base, with 18 bases separating them. The germline CDR1 and CDR2 sequences are DFQATT and SNEGSKA (reference sequence). The CDR3 is 16 amino acids. The CDR3 loop reads CSAGDGGGGSNQPQHF. In nucleotides, the CDR3 is TGCAGTGCTGGGGACGGGGGGGGAGGGAGCAATCAGCCCCAGCATTTT.

This clonotype showed up many times. The chain links TRBV28 to TRBJ2-1, with TRBD2 matching over 13 bases. V shed 4 bases, J shed 0 bases, and the junction held 3 bases outside the gene matches. The CDR3 has 17 residues. Germline V gene lookup returns CDR1 MDHEN and CDR2 SYDVKM. The CDR3 DNA follows: TGTGCCAGCAGTTGGCGACTAGCGGGGGGCTCCTACAATGAGCAGTTCTTC. It encodes CASSWRLAGGSYNEQFF.

With respect to this clonotype: This may stem from a read error, because a much larger clone lies one nucleotide away. The chain carries TRBV6-6 and TRBJ2-1; the match to TRBD2 covers 13 bases. Germline CDR1 and CDR2: MNHNY and SVGAGI (reference sequence). With 2 bases clipped from V and 10 bases from J, the junction kept 8 bases outside the gene matches. The CDR3 has 16 amino acids. In DNA, the CDR3 is TGTGCCAGCAGTTACCCACTAGCGGGGGGGCTTAGGGAGCAGTTCTTC. Residues: CASSYPLAGGLREQFF.

There are many counts of this clonotype. The chain employs TRBV12-3 or TRBV12-4 and TRBJ1-1, with D possibly matching TRBD1 (6 bases). The CDR3 length is 14 residues. V was cut by 6 bases and J by 0 bases, with 11 bases left in between. CDR3 region: CASSRRGLNTEAFF. The CDR3 nucleotides are TGTGCCAGCAGCCGCAGGGGCTTGAACACTGAAGCTTTCTTT.